A selection of T cell receptor beta chains follows, all from one sample in a study of shared clonotypes between healthy human individuals. Some clones are missing from TCRdb's copy, which holds only in-frame ones; the method was immunoSEQ multiplex PCR. The sample lists just over 2,000,000 clones, around 95% seen once, with 0.13% in the top ten. Specimen: naive CD4+ T cells sorted from blood. These receptors originate from a man aged 18 to 35 in good health. CDR3s include the opening cysteine and the closing phenylalanine or tryptophan. A D gene is named only where the DNA matches it firmly. The listing skips clone size in some rows; elsewhere it reads once, few, many or a size class.

D	J	size	V	CDR3	DNA
-	TRBJ1-6	-	TRBV28	CASRGQYNSPLHF	TGTGCCAGCCGCGGACAGTACAATTCACCCCTCCACTTT
-	TRBJ1-4	-	TRBV30	CAWMRRTNEKLFF	TGTGCCTGGATGAGACGGACTAATGAAAAACTGTTTTTT
-	TRBJ2-5	-	TRBV18	CASSPSLGGQETQYF	TGTGCCAGCTCACCAAGTCTAGGAGGTCAAGAGACCCAGTACTTC
-	TRBJ2-4	once	TRBV28	CATTPRPGAQYF	TGTGCCACCACCCCCCGACCTGGGGCCCAGTACTTC
-	TRBJ2-1	-	TRBV14	CASSQDTRRLINEQFF	TGTGCCAGCAGCCAAGATACTAGGCGTCTTATCAATGAGCAGTTCTTC
TRBD2	TRBJ2-3	-	TRBV4-1	CASSSRTSGSADTQYF	TGCGCCAGCAGCTCGAGGACTAGCGGGAGTGCAGATACGCAGTATTTT
TRBD1	TRBJ2-3	-	TRBV10-3	CAIRDRVFDTQYF	TGTGCCATCCGGGACAGGGTGTTTGATACGCAGTATTTT
-	TRBJ2-3	-	TRBV5-8	CASSLAEWTDTQYF	TGTGCCAGCAGCTTGGCTGAGTGGACAGATACGCAGTATTTT
TRBD2	TRBJ2-2	-	TRBV4-3	CASSQGLLAGGLSGTGELFF	TGCGCCAGCAGCCAAGGGCTACTAGCGGGAGGCCTCTCTGGCACCGGGGAGCTGTTTTTT
TRBD1	TRBJ1-5	-	TRBV6-1	CASSVDRVPHQPQHF	TGTGCCAGCAGTGTGGACAGGGTCCCGCATCAGCCCCAGCATTTT
-	TRBJ2-7	-	TRBV19	CASSMQGPQNEQYF	TGTGCCAGTAGTATGCAGGGACCACAGAACGAGCAGTACTTC
-	TRBJ2-7	-	TRBV5-1	CASSATGSSYEQYF	TGCGCCAGCAGCGCCACAGGGAGCTCCTACGAGCAGTACTTC
-	TRBJ2-3	-	TRBV20-1	CSAGGLDTQYF	TGCAGTGCGGGCGGATTAGATACGCAGTATTTT
TRBD1	TRBJ2-7	-	TRBV4-1	CASSQDGTGKYF	TGCGCCAGCAGCCAAGATGGGACAGGTAAGTACTTC
-	TRBJ1-3	-	TRBV4-1	CASSQVGEYTIYF	TGCGCCAGCAGCCAAGTAGGAGAGTACACCATATATTTT